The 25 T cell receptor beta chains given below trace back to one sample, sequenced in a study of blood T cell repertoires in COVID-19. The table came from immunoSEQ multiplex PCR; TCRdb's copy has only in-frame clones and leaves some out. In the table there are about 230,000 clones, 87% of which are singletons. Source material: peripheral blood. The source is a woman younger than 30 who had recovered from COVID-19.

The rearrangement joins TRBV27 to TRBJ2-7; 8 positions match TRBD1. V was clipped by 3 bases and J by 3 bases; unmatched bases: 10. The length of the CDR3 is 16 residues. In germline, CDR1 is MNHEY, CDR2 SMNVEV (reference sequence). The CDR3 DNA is TGTGCCAGCAGTTTTCGCTCCGAGACAGGGGTCTACGAGCAGTACTTC. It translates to CASSFRSETGVYEQYF.

This CDR3 is CASTLTGGRDGYTF. CDR3 bases: TGTGCCAGCACTCTCACCGGGGGAAGGGATGGCTACACCTTC. The chain joins TRBV25-1 to TRBJ1-2; tentatively, D is TRBD1 (5 bases). V was trimmed by 7 bases and J by 6 bases, leaving 18 bases between them. CDR3 length equals 14 residues. Germline assignment: CDR1 MGHDK and CDR2 SYGVNS.

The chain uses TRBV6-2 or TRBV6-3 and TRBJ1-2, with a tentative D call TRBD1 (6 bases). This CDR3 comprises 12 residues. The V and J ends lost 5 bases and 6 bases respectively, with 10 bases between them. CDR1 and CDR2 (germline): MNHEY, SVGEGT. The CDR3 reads CASSQGGDGYTF. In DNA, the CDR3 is TGTGCCAGCAGTCAAGGGGGAGATGGCTACACCTTC.

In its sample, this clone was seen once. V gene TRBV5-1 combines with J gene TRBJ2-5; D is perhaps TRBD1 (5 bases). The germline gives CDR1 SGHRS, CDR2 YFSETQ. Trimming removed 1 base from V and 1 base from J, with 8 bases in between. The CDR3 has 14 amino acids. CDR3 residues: CASSLLGVQETQYF. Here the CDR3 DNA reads TGCGCCAGCAGCTTGTTAGGGGTCCAAGAGACCCAGTACTTC.

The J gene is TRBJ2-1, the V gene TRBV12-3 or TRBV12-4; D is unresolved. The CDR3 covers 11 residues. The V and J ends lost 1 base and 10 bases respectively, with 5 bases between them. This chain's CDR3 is CASSLVSEQFF. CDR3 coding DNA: TGTGCCAGCAGTTTAGTGAGCGAGCAGTTCTTC.

CDR3 amino acids: CSLEGDVDSSYNEQFF. The CDR3 coding sequence is TGCAGCCTCGAGGGGGACGTCGACAGCTCCTACAATGAGCAGTTCTTC. The gene calls are TRBV29-1 and TRBJ2-1, with D possibly being TRBD1 (6 bases). The CDR3 sequence is 16 residues long. Germline loops: CDR1 SQVTM, CDR2 ANQGSEA. With 8 bases removed from V and 0 bases from J, the gap between germline ends came to 20 bases.

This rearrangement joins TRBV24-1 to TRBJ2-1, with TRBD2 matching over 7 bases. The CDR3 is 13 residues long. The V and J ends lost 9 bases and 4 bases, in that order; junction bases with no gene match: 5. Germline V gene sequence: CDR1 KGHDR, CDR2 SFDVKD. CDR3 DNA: TGTGCCACCCGGCCTAGCGGATACAATGAGCAGTTCTTC. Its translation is CATRPSGYNEQFF.

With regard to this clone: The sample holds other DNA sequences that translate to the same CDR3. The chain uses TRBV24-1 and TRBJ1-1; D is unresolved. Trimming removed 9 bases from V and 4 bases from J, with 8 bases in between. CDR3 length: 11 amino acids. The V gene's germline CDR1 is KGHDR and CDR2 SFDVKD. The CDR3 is CATPSGTEAFF. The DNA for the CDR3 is TGTGCCACCCCCTCGGGCACTGAAGCTTTCTTT.

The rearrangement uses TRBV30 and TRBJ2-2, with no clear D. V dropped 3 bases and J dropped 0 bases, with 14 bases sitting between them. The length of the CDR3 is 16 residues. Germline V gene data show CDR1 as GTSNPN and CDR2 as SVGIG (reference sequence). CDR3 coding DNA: TGTGCCTGGAGGCCCCCCCCGGTAACGAACACCGGGGAGCTGTTTTTT. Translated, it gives CAWRPPPVTNTGELFF.

DNA for the CDR3: TGTGCCAGCAGTTACTCCCCGACAGGGAATCAGCCCCAGCATTTT. Its translation: CASSYSPTGNQPQHF. The chain recombines TRBV6-5 with TRBJ1-5; 7 bases line up with TRBD1. V dropped 0 bases and J dropped 4; count of bases not matched to a gene: 3. The germline gives CDR1 MNHEY, CDR2 SVGAGI. The CDR3 contains 15 residues.

The CDR3 is CATSGQFDSYGYTF. CDR3 sequence (DNA): TGTGCCACCAGCGGCCAATTTGACAGCTATGGCTACACCTTC. This sequence joins TRBV15 and TRBJ1-2, with D possibly TRBD1 on 5 matching bases. V was shortened by 5 bases and J by 4 bases, with 14 bases between the two germline ends. The CDR3 totals 14 residues. Germline V gene data show CDR1 as LNHNV and CDR2 as YYDKDF (reference sequence).

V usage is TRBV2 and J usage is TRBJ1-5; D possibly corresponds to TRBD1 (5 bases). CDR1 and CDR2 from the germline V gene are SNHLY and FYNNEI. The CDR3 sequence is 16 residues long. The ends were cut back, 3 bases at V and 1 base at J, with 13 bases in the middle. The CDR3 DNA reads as TGTGCCAGCAGTGATCGGGGGGTTAGAAGCAATCAGCCCCAGCATTTT. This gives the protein CASSDRGVRSNQPQHF.

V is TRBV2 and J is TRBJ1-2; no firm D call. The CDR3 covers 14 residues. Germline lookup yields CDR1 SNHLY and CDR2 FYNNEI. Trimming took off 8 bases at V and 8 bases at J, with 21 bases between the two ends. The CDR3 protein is CASCLRLREPGYTF. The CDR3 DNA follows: TGTGCCAGCTGCTTGCGACTCCGGGAGCCGGGCTACACCTTC.

CDR3 sequence: CASSLDRGRYEQYF. The CDR3 DNA is TGTGCCAGCAGTTTGGACAGGGGGCGGTACGAGCAGTACTTC. The chain carries TRBV27 and TRBJ2-7, with TRBD1 identical over 11 bases. After removal of 3 bases from V and 4 bases from J, the junction contained 2 bases not matched to a gene. Germline V gives CDR1 MNHEY, CDR2 SMNVEV (reference sequence). The CDR3 is 14 amino acids.

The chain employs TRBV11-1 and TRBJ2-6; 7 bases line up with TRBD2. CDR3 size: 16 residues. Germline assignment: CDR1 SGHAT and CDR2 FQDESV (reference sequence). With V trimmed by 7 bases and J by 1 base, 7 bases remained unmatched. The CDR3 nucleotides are TGTGCCAGCACCCTATCCGGGGGGTCTGGGGCCAACGTCCTGACTTTC. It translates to CASTLSGGSGANVLTF.

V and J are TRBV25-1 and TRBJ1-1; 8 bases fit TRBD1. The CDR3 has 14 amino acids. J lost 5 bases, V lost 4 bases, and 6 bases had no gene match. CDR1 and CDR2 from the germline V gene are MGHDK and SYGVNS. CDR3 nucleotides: TGTGCCAGCAGTGTAGCCAGGGGGCGGACTGAAGCTTTCTTT. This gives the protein CASSVARGRTEAFF.

The CDR3 DNA reads as TGTGCCAGCAGCTTGGACAGTAACTATGGCTACACCTTC. Translation gives CASSLDSNYGYTF. This sequence joins TRBV7-2 and TRBJ1-2; tentatively, D is TRBD1 (6 bases). This CDR3 has 13 residues. Trimming shortened V by 3 bases and J by 1 base, and 6 bases separated the two germline ends. Germline lookup yields CDR1 SGHTA and CDR2 FQGNSA. Full variable domain (rest looked up from reference TRBV7-2 and TRBJ1-2): GAGVSQSPSNKVTEKGKDVELRCDPISGHTALYWYRQSLGQGLEFLIYFQGNSAPDKSGLPSDRFSAERTGGSVSTLTIQRTQQEDSAVYLCASSLDSNYGYTFGSGTRLTVV.

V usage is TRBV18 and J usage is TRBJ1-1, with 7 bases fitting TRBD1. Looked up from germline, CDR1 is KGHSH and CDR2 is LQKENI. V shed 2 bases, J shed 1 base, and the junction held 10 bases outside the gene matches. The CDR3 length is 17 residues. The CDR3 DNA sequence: TGTGCCAGCTCACCATACCGGGACAGCCAACGGAACACTGAAGCTTTCTTT. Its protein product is CASSPYRDSQRNTEAFF.

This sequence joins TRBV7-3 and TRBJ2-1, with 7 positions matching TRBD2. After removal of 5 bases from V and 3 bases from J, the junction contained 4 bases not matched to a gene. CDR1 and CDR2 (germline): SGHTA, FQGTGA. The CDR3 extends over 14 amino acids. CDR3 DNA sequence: TGTGCCAGCAGCCTCGGACTAGTCTACAATGAGCAGTTCTTC. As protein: CASSLGLVYNEQFF.

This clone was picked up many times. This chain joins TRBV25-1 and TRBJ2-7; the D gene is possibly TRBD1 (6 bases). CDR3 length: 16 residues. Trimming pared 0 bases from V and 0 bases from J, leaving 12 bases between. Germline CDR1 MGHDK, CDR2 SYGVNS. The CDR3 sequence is CASSEYVGQYSYEQYF. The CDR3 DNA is TGTGCCAGCAGTGAATATGTAGGACAGTACTCCTACGAGCAGTACTTC.

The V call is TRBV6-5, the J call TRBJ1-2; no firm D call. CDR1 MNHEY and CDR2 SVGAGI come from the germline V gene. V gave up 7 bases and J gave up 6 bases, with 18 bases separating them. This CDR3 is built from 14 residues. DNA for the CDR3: TGTGCCAGCATACCGATCGGGGATAGGCATGGCTACACCTTC. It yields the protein CASIPIGDRHGYTF.

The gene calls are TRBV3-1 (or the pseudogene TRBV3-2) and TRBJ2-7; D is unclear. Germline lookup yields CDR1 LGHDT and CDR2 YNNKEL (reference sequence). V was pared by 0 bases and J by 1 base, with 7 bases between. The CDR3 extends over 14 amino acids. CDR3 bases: TGTGCCAGCAGCCAAGAACAGAAATCCTACGAGCAGTACTTC. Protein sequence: CASSQEQKSYEQYF.

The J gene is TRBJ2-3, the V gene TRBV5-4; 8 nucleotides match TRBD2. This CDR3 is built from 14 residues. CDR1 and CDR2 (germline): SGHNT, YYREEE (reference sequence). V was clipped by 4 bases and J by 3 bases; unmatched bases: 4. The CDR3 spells CASSRGLATDTQYF. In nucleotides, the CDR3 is TGTGCCAGCAGCCGAGGACTAGCAACAGATACGCAGTATTTT.

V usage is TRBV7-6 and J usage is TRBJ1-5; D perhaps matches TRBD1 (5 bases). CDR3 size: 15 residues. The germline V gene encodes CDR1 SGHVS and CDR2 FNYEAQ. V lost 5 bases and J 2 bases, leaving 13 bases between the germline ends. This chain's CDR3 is CASSPWEGRNQPQHF. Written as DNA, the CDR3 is TGTGCCAGCAGCCCCTGGGAGGGACGCAATCAGCCCCAGCATTTT.

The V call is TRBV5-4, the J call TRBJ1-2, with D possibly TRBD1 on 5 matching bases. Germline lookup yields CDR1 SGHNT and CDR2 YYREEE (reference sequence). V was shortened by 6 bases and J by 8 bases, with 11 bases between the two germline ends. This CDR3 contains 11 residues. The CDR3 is CASTSGDGYTF. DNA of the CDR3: TGTGCCAGCACCTCGGGGGACGGCTACACCTTC.